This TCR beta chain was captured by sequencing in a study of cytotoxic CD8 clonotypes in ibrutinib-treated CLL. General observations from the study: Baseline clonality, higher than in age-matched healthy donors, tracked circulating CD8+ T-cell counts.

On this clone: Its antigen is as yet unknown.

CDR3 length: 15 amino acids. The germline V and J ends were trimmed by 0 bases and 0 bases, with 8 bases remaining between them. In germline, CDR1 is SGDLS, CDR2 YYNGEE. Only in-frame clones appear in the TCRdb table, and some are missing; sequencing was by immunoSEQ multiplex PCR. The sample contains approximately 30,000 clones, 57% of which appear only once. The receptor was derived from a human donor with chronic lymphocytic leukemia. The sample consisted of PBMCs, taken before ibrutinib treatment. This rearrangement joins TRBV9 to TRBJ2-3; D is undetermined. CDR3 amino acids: CASSVETASTDTQYF. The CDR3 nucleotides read TGTGCCAGCAGCGTAGAAACGGCCAGCACAGATACGCAGTATTTT. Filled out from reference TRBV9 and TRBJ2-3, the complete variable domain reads DSGVTQTPKHLITATGQRVTLRCSPRSGDLSVYWYQQSLDQGLQFLIQYYNGEERAKGNILERFSAQQFPDLHSELNLSSLELGDSALYFCASSVETASTDTQYFGPGTRLTVL.